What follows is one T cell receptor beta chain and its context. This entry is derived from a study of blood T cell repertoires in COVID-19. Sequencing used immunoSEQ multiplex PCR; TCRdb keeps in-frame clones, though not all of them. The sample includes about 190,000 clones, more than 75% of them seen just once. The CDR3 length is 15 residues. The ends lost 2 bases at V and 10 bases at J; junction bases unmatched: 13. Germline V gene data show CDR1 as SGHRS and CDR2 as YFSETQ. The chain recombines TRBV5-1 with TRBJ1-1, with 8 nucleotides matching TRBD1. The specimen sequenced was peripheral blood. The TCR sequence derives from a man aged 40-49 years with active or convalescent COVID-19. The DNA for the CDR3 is TGCGCCAGCAGCTTAGAAGAAGGCAGGGGGCCAGGAGCTTTCTTT. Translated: CASSLEEGRGPGAFF.